Listed below are T cell receptor beta chains from one sample, sequenced in a study of cytomegalovirus exposure and HLA in healthy donors. Libraries were prepared by immunoSEQ multiplex PCR; TCRdb keeps only in-frame clonotypes and omits some of them. The table shows roughly 70,000 clones, with around 81% occurring only once. The source material was PBMCs. The receptors derive from a man between 50 and 59 years old in good health and CMV-seronegative. CDR3s include the opening cysteine and the closing phenylalanine or tryptophan. D genes are given only for firm matches. Only part of the rows carry a size: once, few, many, or a class if the clone is expanded.

CDR3nt	CDR3aa	d_gene	abundance	j_gene	v_gene
TGCGCCAGCAGTGCTGTGCGGGGGGGCGATGAGCAGTTCTTC	CASSAVRGGDEQFF	TRBD2	-	TRBJ2-1	TRBV10-2
TGTGCCAGCAGGCAGACAGGGGGCTCCTACGAGCAGTACTTC	CASRQTGGSYEQYF	TRBD1	few	TRBJ2-7	TRBV7-3
TGTGCCAGCAGTGGATCGGAGCCCGGGGAGCTGTTTTTT	CASSGSEPGELFF	-	-	TRBJ2-2	TRBV6-5
TGTGCCAGCAGGCAACAGGGGCTTGGCTACACCTTC	CASRQQGLGYTF	TRBD1	-	TRBJ1-2	TRBV6-5
TGCAGCGTAGGAGGAGGGGTTAGGAGGTCGGATGAGCAGTTCTTC	CSVGGGVRRSDEQFF	-	-	TRBJ2-1	TRBV29-1
TGTGCCAGCAGACCAGGGTTGGGCAATCAGCCCCAGCATTTT	CASRPGLGNQPQHF	-	-	TRBJ1-5	TRBV2
TGTGCCAGCAGTTTGGGGGGATCGAACACCGGGGAGCTGTTTTTT	CASSLGGSNTGELFF	-	-	TRBJ2-2	TRBV28
TGTGCCAGCAGCCATCCGGACAGGGGTGACACTGAAGCTTTCTTT	CASSHPDRGDTEAFF	TRBD1	-	TRBJ1-1	TRBV11-2
TGTGCCAGCAGCCTCCGGGACAGGGGTATCGGCTACACCTTC	CASSLRDRGIGYTF	TRBD1	-	TRBJ1-2	TRBV5-4
TGTGCCTACGGACAGTTTAATTCACCCCTCCACTTT	CAYGQFNSPLHF	-	few	TRBJ1-6	TRBV30
TGTGCCAGCAGGGAGACAGGGTTTTACGAGCAGTACTTC	CASRETGFYEQYF	TRBD1	-	TRBJ2-7	TRBV6-5
TGTGCCAGCAGTGAGCTAGGCGGTAGCTATGGCTACACCTTC	CASSELGGSYGYTF	-	few	TRBJ1-2	TRBV2
TGTGCCAGCAGCCCCGGGACTAGCGGGAGGTCGGGTGAGCAGTTCTTC	CASSPGTSGRSGEQFF	TRBD2	few	TRBJ2-1	TRBV4-2
TGCGCCAGCAGCCCTTCGTGGGGAGCAACTAATGAAAAACTGTTTTTT	CASSPSWGATNEKLFF	-	-	TRBJ1-4	TRBV4-1
TGTGCCAGCAGTCCCGGGGGGCGAGGGGCGGGGATAGCATCCGAGCAGTACTTC	CASSPGGRGAGIASEQYF	-	many	TRBJ2-7	TRBV27
TGTGCCAGCAGCCTCGACAGAGACACCGGGGAGCTGTTTTTT	CASSLDRDTGELFF	-	once	TRBJ2-2	TRBV7-6
TGCGCCAGCAGCCAAGATTTGCACGGTGGTGCAACTAATGAAAAACTGTTTTTT	CASSQDLHGGATNEKLFF	-	few	TRBJ1-4	TRBV4-3
TGTGCCAGCAGACGAGCGGGGGAGCAGTACTTC	CASRRAGEQYF	TRBD2	-	TRBJ2-5	TRBV6-5
TGTGCCAGCAGGACTAGTTCCGAGCAGTACTTC	CASRTSSEQYF	-	-	TRBJ2-7	TRBV27
TGTGCCAGCAGTTCAAAGAGCGCTGAAGCTTTCTTT	CASSSKSAEAFF	-	-	TRBJ1-1	TRBV6-5
TGTGCCAGCAGTTGGGGGCGCGACTATGGCTACACCTTC	CASSWGRDYGYTF	-	-	TRBJ1-2	TRBV2
TGTGCCAGCAGCCATCTGGGACAGGGGAACACTGAAGCTTTCTTT	CASSHLGQGNTEAFF	TRBD1	-	TRBJ1-1	TRBV7-6
TGTGCCAGCAGCTCACTAGCGGGAGGGCCCGAGCAGTACTTC	CASSSLAGGPEQYF	TRBD2	-	TRBJ2-7	TRBV5-6
TGTGCCATCAGTGAGTCCGACACGGGGGTAAAAACAGATACGCAGTATTTT	CAISESDTGVKTDTQYF	-	-	TRBJ2-3	TRBV10-3
TGCGCCAGCAGCTCTAGGGCGGACAGGAACACCGGGGAGCTGTTTTTT	CASSSRADRNTGELFF	-	-	TRBJ2-2	TRBV5-1
TGCGCCAGCAGCCTCAGTGCGGGAGGTACAGATACGCAGTATTTT	CASSLSAGGTDTQYF	TRBD2	once	TRBJ2-3	TRBV4-3
TGTGCCATCAGACTTTCCAACAGGGGGGAAACCTACGAGCAGTACTTC	CAIRLSNRGETYEQYF	TRBD1	-	TRBJ2-7	TRBV10-3
TGTGCCAGCAGTTATACGAGCGGGAGTGCGGTTACGCAGTATTTT	CASSYTSGSAVTQYF	TRBD2	-	TRBJ2-3	TRBV6-5
TGTGCCAGCATTAGCCGGCTGAACACTGAAGCTTTCTTT	CASISRLNTEAFF	-	-	TRBJ1-1	TRBV27
TGCGCCAGCAGACCCTTTGCTAGCGGCTCCTACAATGAGCAGTTCTTC	CASRPFASGSYNEQFF	TRBD2	-	TRBJ2-1	TRBV4-3
TGCGCCAGCAGCTTAAAGATGTGGGGAGGCACTGAAGCTTTCTTT	CASSLKMWGGTEAFF	-	-	TRBJ1-1	TRBV5-1
TGTGCCAGTACCCTGGGGGCTCAGCCCCAGCATTTT	CASTLGAQPQHF	-	-	TRBJ1-5	TRBV19
TGCAGCGTTGGGGACAGCGCTTATGGCTACACCTTC	CSVGDSAYGYTF	TRBD1	-	TRBJ1-2	TRBV29-1
TGTGCCAGCACCCAGGGAATGGGCACTGAAGCTTTCTTT	CASTQGMGTEAFF	-	-	TRBJ1-1	TRBV27
TGTGCCAGCAGGGTGGACAGGGGGCGAACTGAAGCTTTCTTT	CASRVDRGRTEAFF	TRBD1	-	TRBJ1-1	TRBV6-1
TGTGCCAGTAGTATAGACAGGGCTGGCACTGAAGCTTTCTTT	CASSIDRAGTEAFF	-	-	TRBJ1-1	TRBV19
TGTGCCAGCAGTGAAGGACTAGCGGGGGGGCGGTACGAGCAGTACTTC	CASSEGLAGGRYEQYF	TRBD2	-	TRBJ2-7	TRBV6-1
TGTGCCAGTAGTAATGAGGGCTGGCGGGGCTCCTACGAGCAGTACTTC	CASSNEGWRGSYEQYF	-	-	TRBJ2-7	TRBV19
TGTGCCAGCAGCCCCCCGGGGGGCCCCTCCTACAATGAGCAGTTCTTC	CASSPPGGPSYNEQFF	-	-	TRBJ2-1	TRBV7-6
TGCGCCAGCAGCTTTTCGACAGCGAACACCGGGGAGCTGTTTTTT	CASSFSTANTGELFF	-	-	TRBJ2-2	TRBV5-1
TGTGCCAGCAGTTTCGTTGGGGCCAACGTCCTGACTTTC	CASSFVGANVLTF	-	-	TRBJ2-6	TRBV27
TGTGCCAGTCTCCCCTATAGCGGGGCCGGCCGCAATCAGCCCCAGCATTTT	CASLPYSGAGRNQPQHF	-	-	TRBJ1-5	TRBV19
TGTGCCGGCAGCTTGGTCCAGGGTCAGTACTCCTACGAGCAGTACTTC	CAGSLVQGQYSYEQYF	-	-	TRBJ2-7	TRBV5-6
TGTGCCAGCAGTCGACAGGGGTCCAATCAGCCCCAGCATTTT	CASSRQGSNQPQHF	TRBD1	-	TRBJ1-5	TRBV27
TGTGCCAGCAGTTTTGATAGACGGATACGAGGCACTGAAGCTTTCTTT	CASSFDRRIRGTEAFF	-	-	TRBJ1-1	TRBV6-5
TGTGCCAGCAGGACCCGGGACAGGGGGCGAAACAGTGGCTACACCTTC	CASRTRDRGRNSGYTF	TRBD1	-	TRBJ1-2	TRBV28
TGTGCCTGGAGTCGCGGCCCTGGATCCTACGAGCAGTACTTC	CAWSRGPGSYEQYF	-	-	TRBJ2-7	TRBV30
TGTGCCAGTAGTCCGGGCCCTCGGACAGGGTCTAACCCTCTAGGCGGAAACACCATATATTTT	CASSPGPRTGSNPLGGNTIYF	TRBD1	-	TRBJ1-3	TRBV19
TGTGCCTGGAGAGGAGCTGGCTACACCTTC	CAWRGAGYTF	-	-	TRBJ1-2	TRBV30
TGTGCCTCCTCCTCCGGGACAGTCAATCAGCCCCAGCATTTT	CASSSGTVNQPQHF	TRBD1	-	TRBJ1-5	TRBV30
TGTGCCAGCAGCCATACCCGGGGCAGGGGGGACGAGCAGTACTTC	CASSHTRGRGDEQYF	-	-	TRBJ2-7	TRBV28